The clone carrying this T cell receptor (beta chain) was observed a few times. The CDR3 is made up of 13 amino acids. Germline lookup yields CDR1 SEHNR and CDR2 FQNEAQ (reference sequence). Germline trimming cut 2 bases from V and 5 bases from J; bases unmatched to any gene: 2. In the study's own analysis: Amplification with reference gene primers provided the estimates of nucleated cell counts. Generated by immunoSEQ multiplex PCR, the TCRdb table keeps only in-frame clones and is missing some. V, J and clone size derive from that table, while D and trimming were established from the DNA sequence. The repertoire holds under 250,000 clones, with 80% to 85% as singletons. This sample was included in a study of blood T cell repertoires in COVID-19. On the study more broadly: Both acute and convalescent COVID-19 samples were obtained from the United States, Italy and Spain. T cells, B-cell-depleted T cells, or PBMCs supplied cDNA or gDNA.

The sequence was obtained from a man in his forties or fifties with active or convalescent COVID-19. V usage is TRBV7-9 and J usage is TRBJ1-1; 7 positions match TRBD1. Sequenced: peripheral blood. CDR3 bases: TGTGCCAGCAGCTTACCCAGGGGGACTGAAGCTTTCTTT. Its protein is CASSLPRGTEAFF.